The rows below give T cell receptor beta chains drawn from one sample of a study of early T cells in non-severe SARS-CoV-2 infection. Each CDR3 protein gets one entry after TCRdb re-called the 5' RACE reads with MiXCR. The sample lists about 32,000 distinct CDR3 sequences; around 4% were seen once. Material: whole blood. These receptors were taken from an adult who was a healthcare worker with PCR-confirmed SARS-CoV-2 infection or an uninfected control (not recorded which). Both conserved end residues are part of each CDR3.

V gene	J gene	CDR3 protein
TRBV7-9	TRBJ1-6	CASSPSTGRYSPLHF
TRBV10-1	TRBJ1-1	CASSELRSGEAFF
TRBV7-8	TRBJ2-2	CASSRTGLAVGGELFF
TRBV18	TRBJ2-7	CASSPQGTGDHEQYF
TRBV11-3	TRBJ1-1	CASSLSGGNTEAFF
TRBV9	TRBJ2-7	CASSVAGGGTYEQYF
TRBV6-4	TRBJ2-1	CASSDGNRYNEQFF
TRBV3-2	TRBJ1-5	CASSQIGLSNQPQHF
TRBV21-1	TRBJ1-4	CASIPGDQDEKLFF
TRBV15	TRBJ2-3	CATSRGKERGRTDTQYF
TRBV18	TRBJ2-7	CASSPPSRGGYEQYF
TRBV2	TRBJ1-5	CASGTENQPQHF
TRBV4-3	TRBJ1-4	CASSVQGVTNEKLFF
TRBV29-1	TRBJ2-5	CSVVVTTQYF
TRBV6-6	TRBJ2-7	CASSYQTGYEQYF
TRBV10-2	TRBJ1-2	CASRDGYYGYTF
TRBV27	TRBJ1-2	CASQTFRGPQANYGYTF
TRBV6-4	TRBJ2-2	CASRVPNTGELFF
TRBV4-3	TRBJ2-7	CASSPSLGGNEQYF
TRBV25-1	TRBJ2-2	CASRGTGHTGELFF
TRBV7-9	TRBJ1-4	CASSSGYEKLFF
TRBV6-2/TRBV6-3	TRBJ2-7	CASREGQVYF
TRBV2	TRBJ1-6	CASSENPPQNNSPLHF
TRBV12-3/TRBV12-4	TRBJ2-3	CASRGGPTDTQYF
TRBV29-1	TRBJ1-2	CSVYKTGTGYTF
TRBV27	TRBJ2-5	CASSFWDGRQETQYF
TRBV20-1	TRBJ2-3	CSASPGTDTQYF
TRBV7-9	TRBJ2-7	CASSSGQGSYEQYF
TRBV5-1	TRBJ2-2	CASSQLVAPGELFF
TRBV5-1	TRBJ2-5	CASSLEGRLGETQYF
TRBV7-7	TRBJ1-4	CASSFGQARNEKLFF
TRBV7-2	TRBJ2-7	CASSRPTTSYEQYF
TRBV7-9	TRBJ2-1	CASSSTGTSYNEQFF
TRBV24-1	TRBJ2-2	CATSDDRGAGRELFF
TRBV2	TRBJ1-5	CASSEQGNSNQPQHF
TRBV12-3/TRBV12-4	TRBJ1-6	CASSHTTGAGWSPLHF
TRBV20-1	TRBJ1-1	CSAKSGGTEAFF
TRBV20-1	TRBJ1-6	CSARDPPKGRNSPLHF
TRBV4-1	TRBJ2-7	CASSQGLVTYEQYF
TRBV6-2/TRBV6-3	TRBJ1-5	CASSYEEGRNQPQHF
TRBV5-4	TRBJ2-3	CASSLRVQGPTDTQYF
TRBV11-3	TRBJ2-2	CASSLDRSTGELFF
TRBV19	TRBJ1-4	CASSLGDRPEGKLFF
TRBV28	TRBJ2-1	CASSSNTTGNGEQFF
TRBV18	TRBJ1-1	CASSPGMGTEAFF
TRBV20-1	TRBJ2-1	CSAPGVGVSDEQFF
TRBV20-1	TRBJ1-1	CSASPGVADTEAFF
TRBV12-3/TRBV12-4	TRBJ2-7	CASSLADTLSYEQYF
TRBV11-2	TRBJ2-7	CASSLVAAGAAYEQYF
TRBV27	TRBJ1-6	CASSSQGSSYNSPLHF
TRBV5-1	TRBJ2-3	CASSSGTSGGTDTQYF
TRBV5-1	TRBJ2-6	CASSDGTGRTGSSGANVLTF
TRBV7-2	TRBJ2-5	CASSSVQETQYF
TRBV5-4	TRBJ1-2	CASSLGGSYGYTF
TRBV28	TRBJ2-5	CASSSGGDEETQYF